These T cell receptor beta chains were read from a single sample in a study of ipilimumab plus nivolumab after autologous stem cell transplantation. Clones were read by immunoSEQ multiplex PCR, and TCRdb kept only the in-frame ones, dropping some. The table records just over 40,000 clones, 92% of them present only once. The sample here was PBMCs, taken in a trial of ipilimumab plus nivolumab as post-transplant consolidation. The origin of the receptors is a male donor with multiple myeloma. CDR3s include the opening cysteine and the closing phenylalanine or tryptophan. The order of the fields is V gene, clone size, D gene, J gene, CDR3 DNA, CDR3 protein. D genes are given only for firm matches. For some rows the clone size is stated as once, few or many, or as a class when expanded; others skip it.

>TRBV7-3|-|TRBD2|TRBJ2-3
TGTGCCAGCAGCTTAAGCGGGGGGCCGACAGATACGCAGTATTTT
CASSLSGGPTDTQYF
>TRBV11-2|-|-|TRBJ2-7
TGTGCCAGCATCGGACAGTACGAGCAGTACTTC
CASIGQYEQYF
>TRBV6-1|-|-|TRBJ2-7
TGTGCCAGCACAAGATGGCTACAGACGGATTACGAGCAGTACTTC
CASTRWLQTDYEQYF
>TRBV28|-|-|TRBJ2-1
TGTGCCAGCAGGTCCGGGGGCAATGAGCAGTTCTTC
CASRSGGNEQFF
>TRBV2|once|TRBD1|TRBJ2-1
TGTGCCAGCAAGCCGGGACAGGGGGTCCGGGGTGAGCAGTTCTTC
CASKPGQGVRGEQFF
>TRBV2|once|-|TRBJ2-5
TGTGCCACCCTGACTAGACAAGAGACCCAGTACTTC
CATLTRQETQYF
>TRBV18|-|TRBD1|TRBJ1-1
TGTGCCAGCTCACCCGGGACAGGGGGAACTGAAGCTTTCTTT
CASSPGTGGTEAFF
>TRBV9|-|-|TRBJ2-3
TGTGCCAGCAGCGTAGAACCAGGGGCAGATACGCAGTATTTT
CASSVEPGADTQYF
>TRBV30|-|-|TRBJ2-7
TGTGCCTGGAGATACAACAGGGCTCCCTACGAGCAGTACTTC
CAWRYNRAPYEQYF
>TRBV10-3|-|-|TRBJ2-7
TGTGCCATCGGAGGGGGCTCCTACGAGCAGTACTTC
CAIGGGSYEQYF
>TRBV19|-|-|TRBJ1-1
TGTGCCAGTAGGAGGGAGGGGGGTTCCGCTGAAGCTTTCTTT
CASRREGGSAEAFF
>TRBV6-1|-|TRBD2|TRBJ2-3
TGTGCCAGCAGTACTAGCGGGAGGGCCTTGGATACGCAGTATTTT
CASSTSGRALDTQYF
>TRBV7-2|-|-|TRBJ2-3
TGTGCCAGCAGCCTGCTGGGCGCGGGCACAGATACGCAGTATTTT
CASSLLGAGTDTQYF
>TRBV19|-|-|TRBJ2-3
TGTGCCAGTAGTATAGACGGGGGCACCACAGATACGCAGTATTTT
CASSIDGGTTDTQYF
>TRBV6-6|-|-|TRBJ1-1
TGTGCCAGCCTCACACCGGGCAGGCCATACACTGAAGCTTTCTTT
CASLTPGRPYTEAFF
>TRBV28|-|-|TRBJ2-7
TGTGCCAGCATCGCCGGCGATAGGAGCTCCTACGAGCAGTACTTC
CASIAGDRSSYEQYF
>TRBV11-3|-|-|TRBJ2-3
TGTGCCAGCAGCTTAGACGGCGGTAGCACAGATACGCAGTATTTT
CASSLDGGSTDTQYF
>TRBV19|-|TRBD2|TRBJ2-3
TGTGCCAGTAGTATAAGGCGGACTAGCGGGACGGTCAATACGCAGTATTTT
CASSIRRTSGTVNTQYF
>TRBV10-3|-|-|TRBJ2-3
TGTGCCATCAGTGAGCTACAGGGCAGAAATACGCAGTATTTT
CAISELQGRNTQYF
>TRBV9|-|-|TRBJ2-2
TGTGCCAGCAGTAAACAGCGTCCGAACACCGGGGAGCTGTTTTTT
CASSKQRPNTGELFF
>TRBV7-2|-|-|TRBJ2-6
TGTGCCAGCAGCTTGACGGAAGTTTTATTCGCTGGGGCCAACGTCCTGACTTTC
CASSLTEVLFAGANVLTF
>TRBV18|-|-|TRBJ1-6
TGTGCCAGCTCAACCACAGCAAATACACCCTCCTATAATTCACCCCTCCACTTT
CASSTTANTPSYNSPLHF
>TRBV7-3|-|-|TRBJ2-5
TGTGCCAGGGAGGGGTACCAAGAGACCCAGTACTTC
CAREGYQETQYF
>TRBV28|-|-|TRBJ2-1
TGTGCCAGCAGCCCCTCCCACTCTATAGGTACAGATGAGCAGTTCTTC
CASSPSHSIGTDEQFF
>TRBV5-6|-|TRBD1|TRBJ1-1
TGTGCCAGCACTCTCTTTACAGGGGGTTCCGCCGGGACTGAAGCTTTCTTT
CASTLFTGGSAGTEAFF
>TRBV4-1|-|TRBD2|TRBJ2-3
TGCGCCAGCAGCCAAGCCCCCGCAGCGGGGGGGCCGAGAGATACGCAGTATTTT
CASSQAPAAGGPRDTQYF
>TRBV5-5|-|-|TRBJ1-4
TGTGCCAGCAGCTTACAGGGTTCAACTAATGAAAAACTGTTTTTT
CASSLQGSTNEKLFF
>TRBV7-9|-|-|TRBJ2-2
TGTGCCAGCAGCTTACTAAGCACCGGGGAGCTGTTTTTT
CASSLLSTGELFF
>TRBV9|-|-|TRBJ1-1
TGTGCCAGCAGCCCAGGGGTGACGAACACTGAAGCTTTCTTT
CASSPGVTNTEAFF
>TRBV28|-|-|TRBJ1-2
TGTGCCAGCAGTGGCGTTCTGTTCTTTAACTATGGCTACACCTTC
CASSGVLFFNYGYTF
>TRBV5-1|-|-|TRBJ2-7
TGCGCCAGCAGCTTGGGAACCAACTACGAGCAGTACTTC
CASSLGTNYEQYF
>TRBV9|-|TRBD1|TRBJ2-7
TGTGCCAGCAGCCCCACCGGGACAGGTCACTACGAGCAGTACTTC
CASSPTGTGHYEQYF
>TRBV5-1|-|TRBD1|TRBJ2-7
TGCGCCAGCAGGGGTGGGACAGGGTCCTACGTGCAGTACTTC
CASRGGTGSYVQYF